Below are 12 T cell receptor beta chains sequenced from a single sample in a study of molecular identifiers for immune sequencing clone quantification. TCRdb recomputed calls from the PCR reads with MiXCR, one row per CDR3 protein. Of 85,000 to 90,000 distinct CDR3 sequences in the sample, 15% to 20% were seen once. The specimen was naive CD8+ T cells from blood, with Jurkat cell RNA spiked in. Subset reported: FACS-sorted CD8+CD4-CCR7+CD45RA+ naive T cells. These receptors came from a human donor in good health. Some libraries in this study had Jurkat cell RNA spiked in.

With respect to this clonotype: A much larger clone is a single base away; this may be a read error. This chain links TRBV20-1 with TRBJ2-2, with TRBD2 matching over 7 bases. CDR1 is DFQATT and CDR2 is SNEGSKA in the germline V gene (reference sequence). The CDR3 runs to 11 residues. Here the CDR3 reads CSAGASGEPFF. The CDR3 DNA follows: TGCAGTGCTGGAGCGAGCGGGGAGCCGTTTTTT.

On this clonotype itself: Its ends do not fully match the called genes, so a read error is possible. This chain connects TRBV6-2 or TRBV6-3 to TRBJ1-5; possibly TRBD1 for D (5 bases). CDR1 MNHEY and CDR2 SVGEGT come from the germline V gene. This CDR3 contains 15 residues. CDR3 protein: CAGSYGQGRRQPQHF. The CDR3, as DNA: TGTGCCGGCAGTTACGGCCAGGGTAGACGACAGCCCCAGCATTTT.

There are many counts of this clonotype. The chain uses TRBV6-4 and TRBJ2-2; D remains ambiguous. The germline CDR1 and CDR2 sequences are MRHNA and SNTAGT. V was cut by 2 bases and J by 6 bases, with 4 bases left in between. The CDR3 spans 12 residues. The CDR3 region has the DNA TGTGCCAGCAGTGACAAGCCCGGGGAGCTGTTTTTT. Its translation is CASSDKPGELFF.

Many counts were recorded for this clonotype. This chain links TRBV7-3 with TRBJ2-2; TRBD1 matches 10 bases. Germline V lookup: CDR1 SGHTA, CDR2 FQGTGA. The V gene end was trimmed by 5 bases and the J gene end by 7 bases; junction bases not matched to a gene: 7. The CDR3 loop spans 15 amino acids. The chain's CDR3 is CASSLGQGVVGELFF. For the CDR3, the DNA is TGTGCCAGCAGCCTCGGACAGGGGGTCGTCGGGGAGCTGTTTTTT.

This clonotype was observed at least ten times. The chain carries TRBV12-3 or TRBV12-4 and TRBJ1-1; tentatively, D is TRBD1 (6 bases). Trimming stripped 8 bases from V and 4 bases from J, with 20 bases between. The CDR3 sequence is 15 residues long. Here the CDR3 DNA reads TGTGCCAGCCTACCCAGGGGAAAGGGGCTCACTGAAGCTTTCTTT. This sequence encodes CASLPRGKGLTEAFF.

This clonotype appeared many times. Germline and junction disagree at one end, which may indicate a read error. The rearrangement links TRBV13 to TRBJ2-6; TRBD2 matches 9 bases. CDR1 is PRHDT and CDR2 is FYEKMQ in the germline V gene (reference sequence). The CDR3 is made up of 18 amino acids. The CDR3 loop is CASSLGLAPSSGANVLTF. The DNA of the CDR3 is TGTGCCAGCAGCCTAGGACTAGCGCCGAGCTCTGGGGCCAACGTCCTGACTTTC. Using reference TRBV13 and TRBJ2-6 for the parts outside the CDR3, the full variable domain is AAGVIQSPRHLIKEKRETATLKCYPIPRHDTVYWYQQGPGQDPQFLISFYEKMQSDKGSIPDRFSAQQFSDYHSELNMSSLELGDSALYFCASSLGLAPSSGANVLTFGAGSRLTVL.

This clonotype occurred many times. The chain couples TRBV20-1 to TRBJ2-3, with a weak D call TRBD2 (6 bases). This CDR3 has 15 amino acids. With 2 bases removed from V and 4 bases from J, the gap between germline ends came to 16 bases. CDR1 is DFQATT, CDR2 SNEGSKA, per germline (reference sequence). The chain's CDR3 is CSARMASDSSDTQYF. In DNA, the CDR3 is TGCAGTGCTAGAATGGCTAGCGATTCCTCAGATACGCAGTATTTT.

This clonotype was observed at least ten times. CDR3 amino acids: CASSLGGTERSGYTF. CDR3 bases: TGTGCCAGCAGCTTAGGAGGGACCGAAAGAAGTGGCTACACCTTC. This chain uses TRBV9 with TRBJ1-2, with D possibly matching TRBD1 (5 bases). Trimming cost V 4 bases and J 7 bases, with 20 bases left between them. CDR3 size: 15 residues. CDR1 and CDR2 from the germline V gene are SGDLS and YYNGEE.

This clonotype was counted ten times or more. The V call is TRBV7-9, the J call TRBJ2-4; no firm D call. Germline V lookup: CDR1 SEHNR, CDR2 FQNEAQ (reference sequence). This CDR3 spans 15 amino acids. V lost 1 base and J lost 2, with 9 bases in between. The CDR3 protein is CASSLEADTKNIQYF. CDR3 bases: TGTGCCAGCAGCTTAGAGGCAGACACCAAAAACATTCAGTACTTC.

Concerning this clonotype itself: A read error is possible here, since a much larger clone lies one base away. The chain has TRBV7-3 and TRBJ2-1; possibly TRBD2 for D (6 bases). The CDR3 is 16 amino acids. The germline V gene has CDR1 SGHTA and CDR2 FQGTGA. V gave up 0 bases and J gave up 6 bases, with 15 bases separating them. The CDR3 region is CASSLTLGGGANEQFF. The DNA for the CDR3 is TGTGCCAGCAGCTTAACTTTGGGGGGTGGAGCCAATGAGCAGTTCTTC.

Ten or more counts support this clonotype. The CDR3 protein is CSARVFGEYEQYF. The CDR3, as DNA: TGCAGTGCTAGAGTGTTCGGCGAATACGAGCAGTACTTC. This chain connects TRBV20-1 to TRBJ2-7; no firm D call. This CDR3 is 13 amino acids long. From germline, CDR1 is DFQATT and CDR2 SNEGSKA (reference sequence). Trimming removed 1 base at V and 4 bases at J, with 11 bases between.

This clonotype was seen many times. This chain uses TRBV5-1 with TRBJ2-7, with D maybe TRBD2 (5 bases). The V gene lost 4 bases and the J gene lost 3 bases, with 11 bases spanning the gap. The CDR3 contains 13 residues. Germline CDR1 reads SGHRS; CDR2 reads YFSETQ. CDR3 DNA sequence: TGCGCCAGCAGCCTAGCCTTAAACTACGAGCAGTACTTC. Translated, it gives CASSLALNYEQYF.